This T cell receptor beta chain was sequenced during a study of beta chain features in type 1 diabetes. The study's findings and limits: For TCRB rearrangement, an influence of HLA type remained unresolved here.

CD4+ cells of the naive, central memory, regulatory and stem cell-like memory types were sorted via CD45RO/CCR7/CD25/CD127/CD95/CD27. Purities in excess of 95% were seen in all sorted populations. The study reverse transcribed the entire isolated RNA, so it sequenced expressed TCRB transcripts. Generated by immunoSEQ multiplex PCR, the TCRdb table keeps only in-frame clones and is missing some. The profile covers under 200,000 clones, with approximately 8.1% appearing a single time and 0.65% taken by the ten largest. This CDR3 spans 15 amino acids. V was pared by 4 bases and J by 4 bases, with 7 bases of the junction left unmatched. In germline, CDR1 is SGHDT, CDR2 YYEEEE. Of note for this clone: The target antigen is unknown.

This chain links TRBV5-6 with TRBJ1-2, with 10 bases lining up with TRBD1. The source of this sequence is a man younger than 35 in good health. The sample consisted of central memory CD4+ T cells from blood. The CDR3 loop is CASSVATGGLYGYTF. The CDR3 region has the DNA TGTGCCAGCAGCGTGGCGACAGGGGGCCTCTATGGCTACACCTTC.